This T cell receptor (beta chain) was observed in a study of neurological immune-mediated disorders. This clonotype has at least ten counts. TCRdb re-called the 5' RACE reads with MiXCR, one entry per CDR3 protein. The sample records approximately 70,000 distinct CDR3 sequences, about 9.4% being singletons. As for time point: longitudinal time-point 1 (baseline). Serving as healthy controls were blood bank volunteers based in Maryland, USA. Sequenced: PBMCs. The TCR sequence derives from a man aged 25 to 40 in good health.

CDR3 residues: CASSPDTPPGSYNEQFF. The CDR3 DNA reads TGCGCCAGCAGCCCGGACACACCTCCGGGCTCCTACAATGAGCAGTTCTTC. The V gene is TRBV5-1, the J gene TRBJ2-1; possibly TRBD1 for D (5 bases). CDR1 is SGHRS, CDR2 YFSETQ, per germline. CDR3 length: 17 amino acids. V was shortened by 4 bases and J by 0 bases, with 17 bases between the two germline ends.